This T cell receptor (beta chain) was profiled in a study of CD4 T cells in relation to SARS-CoV-2 and coronaviruses. The CDR3 length is 14 residues. V dropped 3 bases and J dropped 0 bases, with 9 bases sitting between them. In germline, CDR1 is SGDLS, CDR2 YYNGEE. The protocol was immunoSEQ multiplex PCR, while the TCRdb copy is restricted to in-frame clones and leaves out a portion. This table holds roughly 43,000 clones, around 80% found once. On this clone: What it binds is unknown.

The sample was naive CD4+ T cells from PBMCs, cultured in vitro. Documented subset: naive CD4+ T cells isolated by negative enrichment. The rearrangement joins TRBV9 to TRBJ1-2; the D is unclear. This TCR was recovered from an adult with COVID-19. The chain's CDR3 is CASSGVSSNYGYTF. CDR3 in DNA: TGTGCCAGCAGCGGGGTTTCCTCTAACTATGGCTACACCTTC. The full variable domain, completed using reference TRBV9 and TRBJ1-2, is DSGVTQTPKHLITATGQRVTLRCSPRSGDLSVYWYQQSLDQGLQFLIQYYNGEERAKGNILERFSAQQFPDLHSELNLSSLELGDSALYFCASSGVSSNYGYTFGSGTRLTVV.